One sample yielded the 14 T cell receptor beta chains listed below, sequenced in a study of response to subunit inactivated influenza vaccine. From the RT-PCR reads, TCRdb called clonotypes with MiXCR, one entry per CDR3 protein. There are more than 700,000 distinct CDR3 sequences in the sample; 21% occur only once, and 10% lies in the top ten. This sample comprised PBMCs from blood, obtained more than 4 days after vaccination. The receptors were gathered from a man aged 45-60 years who received an inactivated influenza vaccine.

As concerns this clonotype: A read error is possible here, since a much larger clone lies one base away. J is TRBJ2-2 and V is TRBV7-2; D not resolved. Deletions cut 5 bases from V and 1 base from J, with 5 bases between. The germline gives CDR1 SGHTA, CDR2 FQGNSA. The CDR3 covers 13 residues. The CDR3 DNA reads as TGTGCCAGCAGCACCAAGAACACCGGGGAGCTGTTTTTT. Protein: CASSTKNTGELFF.

The V and J genes are TRBV9 and TRBJ1-1; a possible D gene is TRBD1 (5 bases). Looked up from germline, CDR1 is SGDLS and CDR2 is YYNGEE. The CDR3 is made up of 13 amino acids. V lost 3 bases, J lost 4 bases, and 10 bases lay in between. CDR3 amino acids: CASSAGGGTEAFF. For the CDR3, the DNA is TGTGCCAGCAGCGCGGGGGGGGGCACTGAAGCTTTCTTT.

This chain links TRBV5-1 with TRBJ2-7; 7 bases fit TRBD1. CDR1 is SGHRS, CDR2 YFSETQ, per germline. Trimming at V came to 2 bases and at J to 7 bases, leaving 9 bases not matched to a gene. The CDR3 is made up of 14 amino acids. CDR3 coding DNA: TGCGCCAGCAGCTTCCGACAGGGATCATGGGAGCAGTACTTC. Amino acid sequence: CASSFRQGSWEQYF.

The chain joins TRBV4-3 to TRBJ2-7; TRBD2 agrees at 8 bases. Germline V gene lookup returns CDR1 LGHNA and CDR2 YSLEER. V lost 0 bases and J lost 0; bases outside the gene matches: 1. This CDR3 region has 15 residues. Written as DNA, the CDR3 is TGCGCCAGCAGCCAAGAACTAGCGGACTCCTACGAGCAGTACTTC. Protein sequence: CASSQELADSYEQYF.

V and J are TRBV10-2 and TRBJ2-1; no clear D. Germline V gene sequence: CDR1 WSHSY, CDR2 SAAADI. CDR3 length equals 18 residues. V was clipped by 3 bases and J by 0 bases, with 18 bases between them. CDR3 sequence reads: CASSDVPRWTGSYNEQFF. In DNA, the CDR3 is TGCGCCAGCAGTGATGTCCCGCGTTGGACGGGCTCCTACAATGAGCAGTTCTTC.

This clonotype was picked up a small number of times. The J gene is TRBJ2-3, the V gene TRBV7-2; 8 nucleotides match TRBD1. V trimming: 5 bases; J trimming: 3 bases; junction bases outside the gene matches: 10. The germline V gene has CDR1 SGHTA and CDR2 FQGNSA. The CDR3 contains 16 residues. This CDR3 reads CASSGGRTGNTDTQYF. The CDR3 nucleotides read TGTGCCAGCAGCGGAGGAAGGACAGGGAATACAGATACGCAGTATTTT.

This chain joins TRBV7-7 and TRBJ2-5; possible D gene TRBD1, 5 bases. The CDR3 covers 15 residues. Germline CDR1 is SSHAT and CDR2 is FNYEAQ (reference sequence). V was clipped by 1 base and J by 7 bases, with 16 bases between them. The CDR3 spells CASSLDSAGLTTQYF. For the CDR3, the DNA is TGTGCCAGCAGCTTAGATTCGGCAGGGCTGACGACCCAGTACTTC.

This clonotype was seen only a few times. The chain combines TRBV12-3 or TRBV12-4 with TRBJ1-1; D may be TRBD1 (6 bases). The length of the CDR3 is 13 residues. The ends were cut back, 7 bases at V and 10 bases at J, with 19 bases in the middle. The CDR3 spells CASTLGRQGRAFF. CDR3 coding DNA: TGTGCCAGCACTCTAGGGAGGCAGGGGAGAGCTTTCTTT.

The rearrangement joins TRBV18 to TRBJ2-5; tentatively, D is TRBD2 (6 bases). Deletions cut 4 bases from V and 5 bases from J, with 11 bases between. Germline V gene data show CDR1 as KGHSH and CDR2 as LQKENI. This CDR3 has 13 amino acids. CDR3 sequence (DNA): TGTGCCAGCTCACTACGCGCGGGGGAGACCCAGTACTTC. Amino acids: CASSLRAGETQYF. Full variable domain (outside the CDR3, taken from reference TRBV18 and TRBJ2-5): NAGVMQNPRHLVRRRGQEARLRCSPMKGHSHVYWYRQLPEEGLKFMVYLQKENIIDESGMPKERFSAEFPKEGPSILRIQQVVRGDSAAYFCASSLRAGETQYFGPGTRLLVL.

J is TRBJ2-1 and V is TRBV24-1, with 9 bases matching TRBD2. CDR3 size: 16 residues. The junction had 4 bases not matched to a gene; V was cut back by 1 base and J by 4 bases. Looked up from germline, CDR1 is KGHDR and CDR2 is SFDVKD. The DNA for the CDR3 is TGTGCCACCAGTGATTTTGCTAGCGGGACTTACAATGAGCAGTTCTTC. This gives the protein CATSDFASGTYNEQFF.

The chain joins TRBV5-1 to TRBJ1-3; possibly TRBD1 for D (5 bases). The V end lost 4 bases, the J end lost 4 bases, and 12 bases lay between the germline ends. Germline CDR1 is SGHRS and CDR2 is YFSETQ. The CDR3 consists of 14 residues. The CDR3 DNA reads as TGCGCCAGCAGCGCCTGGGACGGCGGAAACACCATATATTTT. Translated, it gives CASSAWDGGNTIYF.

This clonotype was counted between two and nine times. This chain joins TRBV5-1 and TRBJ2-1; TRBD1 agrees at 10 bases. J was trimmed by 4 bases and V by 1 base; bases with no gene match: 8. In germline, CDR1 is SGHRS, CDR2 YFSETQ. The CDR3 consists of 17 residues. CDR3 nucleotide sequence: TGCGCCAGCAGCTTGATTTCCCCGGGACAGGGGTACAATGAGCAGTTCTTC. Translated, it gives CASSLISPGQGYNEQFF.

This clonotype came up a few times. This rearrangement joins TRBV10-3 to TRBJ2-6; D may correspond to TRBD1 or TRBD2 (5 bases each). Trimming removed 7 bases at V and 4 bases at J, with 11 bases between. The CDR3 spans 14 residues. In germline, CDR1 is ENHRY, CDR2 SYGVKD. CDR3 protein: CAIKSGLGANVLTF. Here the CDR3 DNA reads TGTGCCATCAAGTCGGGGCTCGGGGCCAACGTCCTGACTTTC.

CDR3 protein: CASSSGTNTGELFF. The CDR3 DNA sequence: TGTGCCAGCAGTAGTGGGACGAACACCGGGGAGCTGTTTTTT. The V and J genes are TRBV6-1 and TRBJ2-2, with D uncertain. The CDR3 extends over 14 amino acids. Germline assignment: CDR1 MNHNS and CDR2 SASEGT. Between the trimmed V and J ends, which lost 5 bases and 0 bases, there was a span of 7 bases.